Below, 31 T cell receptor beta chains from the same sample are listed, as sequenced in a study of cytomegalovirus exposure and HLA in healthy donors. Produced via immunoSEQ multiplex PCR; TCRdb's table is partial and in-frame only. Of about 66,000 clones in the sample, approximately 96% were seen once. Input material: PBMCs. The receptors were gathered from a man aged 18 to 29 in good health and CMV-seronegative.

This clone appeared a single time. This sequence joins TRBV7-9 and TRBJ2-2; TRBD1 agrees at 8 bases. V was pared by 4 bases and J by 6 bases, with 4 bases of the junction left unmatched. Germline V gene lookup returns CDR1 SEHNR and CDR2 FQNEAQ (reference sequence). This CDR3 region has 14 residues. The CDR3 loop reads CASSSQTGAGELFF. The CDR3 region has the DNA TGTGCCAGCAGCTCTCAGACAGGGGCCGGGGAGCTGTTTTTT.

The V and J genes are TRBV5-8 and TRBJ2-7; a weak D match, TRBD1 (5 bases). The V gene lost 2 bases and the J gene lost 2 bases, with 8 bases spanning the gap. CDR1 is SGHTS and CDR2 is YDEGEE in the germline V gene. This CDR3 is built from 13 residues. The CDR3 region is CASSFGHPYEQYF. CDR3 sequence (DNA): TGTGCCAGCAGCTTCGGACACCCCTACGAGCAGTACTTC.

This chain uses TRBV11-2 with TRBJ2-5; 7 positions agree with TRBD1. There are 15 residues in the CDR3. V was clipped by 3 bases and J by 5 bases; unmatched bases: 9. Germline-derived CDR1 and CDR2 are SGHAT and FQNNGV. CDR3 loop: CASSFSRGLWETQYF. In DNA, the CDR3 is TGTGCCAGCAGCTTCAGCAGGGGGTTATGGGAGACCCAGTACTTC.

This chain connects TRBV7-9 to TRBJ2-5; maybe TRBD2 (6 bases). The V gene's germline CDR1 is SEHNR and CDR2 FQNEAQ (reference sequence). The CDR3 covers 14 residues. V was clipped by 4 bases and J by 2 bases, with 11 bases between them. In nucleotides, the CDR3 is TGTGCCAGCAGCTCCGGCGGGGAGCAAGAGACCCAGTACTTC. Translating it yields CASSSGGEQETQYF.

This chain links TRBV4-2 with TRBJ2-3, with D perhaps matching TRBD1 (5 bases). With 0 bases removed from V and 2 bases from J, the gap between germline ends came to 12 bases. CDR3 length: 16 residues. Germline V lookup: CDR1 LGHNA, CDR2 YNFKEQ. This CDR3 reads CASSQDRLGLTDTQYF. The DNA for the CDR3 is TGTGCCAGCAGCCAAGACAGACTGGGGCTCACAGATACGCAGTATTTT.

The chain combines TRBV10-2 with TRBJ2-7, with D perhaps TRBD1 (5 bases). This CDR3 region has 14 residues. Germline lookup yields CDR1 WSHSY and CDR2 SAAADI. Between the trimmed V and J ends, which lost 1 base and 2 bases, there was a span of 9 bases. CDR3 loop: CASSEYDSAYEQYF. DNA for the CDR3: TGCGCCAGCAGTGAGTACGACAGCGCCTACGAGCAGTACTTC.

This chain uses TRBV2 with TRBJ2-5; TRBD1 matches 12 bases. The V segment lost 4 bases and the J segment 4 bases; nucleotides outside the gene matches: 1. Germline V gives CDR1 SNHLY, CDR2 FYNNEI. This CDR3 spans 14 amino acids. The CDR3 spells CASSGDRGPETQYF. The CDR3 coding sequence is TGTGCCAGCAGTGGGGACAGGGGGCCAGAGACCCAGTACTTC. The complete variable domain, with remaining parts taken from reference TRBV2 and TRBJ2-5, reads EPEVTQTPSHQVTQMGQEVILRCVPISNHLYFYWYRQILGQKVEFLVSFYNNEISEKSEIFDDQFSVERPDGSNFTLKIRSTKLEDSAMYFCASSGDRGPETQYFGPGTRLLVL.

The chain employs TRBV6-1 and TRBJ2-7, with 7 bases matching TRBD1. Per germline, CDR1 MNHNS and CDR2 SASEGT. J was trimmed by 3 bases and V by 4 bases; bases with no gene match: 0. This CDR3 has 12 amino acids. This chain's CDR3 is CASSGQGYEQYF. For the CDR3, the DNA is TGTGCCAGCAGTGGACAGGGCTACGAGCAGTACTTC.

The rearrangement uses TRBV2 and TRBJ1-6; the D gene is possibly TRBD1 (6 bases). V was shortened by 6 bases and J by 5 bases, with 14 bases between the two germline ends. Germline assignment: CDR1 SNHLY and CDR2 FYNNEI. The CDR3 sequence is 15 residues long. CDR3 sequence: CASRATGRNNSPLHF. CDR3 DNA: TGTGCCAGCAGAGCAACAGGGCGAAATAATTCACCCCTCCACTTT. Supplemented by reference TRBV2 and TRBJ1-6, the full variable domain reads EPEVTQTPSHQVTQMGQEVILRCVPISNHLYFYWYRQILGQKVEFLVSFYNNEISEKSEIFDDQFSVERPDGSNFTLKIRSTKLEDSAMYFCASRATGRNNSPLHFGNGTRLTVT.

V gene TRBV7-8 combines with J gene TRBJ2-1; no clear D gene. With 0 bases removed from V and 5 bases from J, the gap between germline ends came to 14 bases. The germline CDR1 and CDR2 sequences are SGHVS and FQNEAQ. The CDR3 loop spans 16 amino acids. CDR3 coding DNA: TGTGCCAGCAGCTTAGCCAGGTTGGCAGTTCACAATGAGCAGTTCTTC. It translates to CASSLARLAVHNEQFF.

The chain couples TRBV27 to TRBJ2-5; 10 positions match TRBD1. The CDR3 has 19 amino acids. V dropped 5 bases and J dropped 5; count of bases not matched to a gene: 20. Germline V lookup: CDR1 MNHEY, CDR2 SMNVEV (reference sequence). CDR3 loop: CASSPTSRRRDRGRETQYF. As DNA, the CDR3 is TGTGCCAGCAGTCCAACCAGTCGCCGAAGGGACAGGGGAAGGGAGACCCAGTACTTC.

This clone was observed once. The rearrangement uses TRBV6-4 and TRBJ2-1, with a weak D call TRBD1 (6 bases). The V end lost 0 bases, the J end lost 7 bases, and 13 bases lay between the germline ends. CDR1 MRHNA and CDR2 SNTAGT come from the germline V gene. The CDR3 is made up of 15 amino acids. The CDR3, as DNA: TGTGCCAGCAGTGACTCCTCAAAGGGGGATAATGAGCAGTTCTTC. Translating gives CASSDSSKGDNEQFF.

The rearrangement links TRBV29-1 to TRBJ2-1; TRBD2 matches 8 bases. Losses at the gene ends were 6 bases for V and 3 bases for J; bases not matched to a gene: 4. CDR1 and CDR2 (germline): SQVTM, ANQGSEA. This CDR3 region has 13 residues. The DNA of the CDR3 is TGCAGCGTAGGACTAGCATTCTACAATGAGCAGTTCTTC. Translation: CSVGLAFYNEQFF.

The V call is TRBV7-2, the J call TRBJ2-7; the match to TRBD2 covers 8 bases. V lost 1 base and J lost 7; bases outside the gene matches: 3. Per germline, CDR1 SGHTA and CDR2 FQGNSA. This CDR3 comprises 13 residues. The CDR3 sequence: CASSLELAGEQYF. As DNA, the CDR3 is TGTGCCAGCAGCTTAGAATTAGCGGGGGAGCAGTACTTC.

The chain combines TRBV5-1 with TRBJ2-5; 7 bases are shared with TRBD1. This CDR3 has 15 residues. The junction had 10 bases not matched to a gene; V was cut back by 7 bases and J by 1 base. The V gene's germline CDR1 is SGHRS and CDR2 YFSETQ. CDR3 DNA: TGCGCCAGCGGCACCGGGACAGCGATCCAAGAGACCCAGTACTTC. It is translated as CASGTGTAIQETQYF.

The chain recombines TRBV2 with TRBJ1-1; no clear D gene. This CDR3 comprises 12 residues. The V end was cut by 8 bases, the J end by 0 bases, with 7 bases between. The V gene's germline CDR1 is SNHLY and CDR2 FYNNEI. The CDR3: CASWQMNTEAFF. CDR3 sequence (DNA): TGTGCCAGCTGGCAGATGAACACTGAAGCTTTCTTT.

This chain uses TRBV21-1 with TRBJ2-5; TRBD2 reflects the table's D call only, with no check against the DNA. TRBV21-1 is an annotated pseudogene. This CDR3 is built from 15 residues. CDR3 sequence: CAGRNGTSGEETQYF. CDR3 nucleotides: TGTGCCGGAAGAAATGGGACTAGCGGAGAAGAGACCCAGTACTTC.

The rearrangement links TRBV4-1 to TRBJ2-1; the match to TRBD2 covers 9 bases. The CDR3 runs to 17 residues. V lost 0 bases, J lost 9 bases, and 12 bases stayed unmatched. Germline V gene lookup returns CDR1 MGHRA and CDR2 YSYEKL. CDR3 nucleotide sequence: TGCGCCAGCAGCCAAGATCCTTTAGCGGGAGAGGCGGGTGAGCAGTTCTTC. Translation: CASSQDPLAGEAGEQFF.

Written as DNA, the CDR3 is TGTGCCAGCAGCTTAGAAGTACCCGGGACTGAAAGCTCCTACGAGCAGTACTTC. Residues: CASSLEVPGTESSYEQYF. The V and J genes are TRBV7-9 and TRBJ2-7, with D tentatively TRBD2 (6 bases). With 1 base removed from V and 0 bases from J, the gap between germline ends came to 19 bases. CDR1 and CDR2 from the germline V gene are SEHNR and FQNEAQ (reference sequence). CDR3 length: 18 residues.

The chain employs TRBV13 and TRBJ2-3; 12 nucleotides line up with TRBD2. The CDR3 extends over 15 amino acids. Germline assignment: CDR1 PRHDT and CDR2 FYEKMQ (reference sequence). V lost 5 bases and J lost 3; bases outside the gene matches: 3. The CDR3 sequence: CASSMTSGSTDTQYF. The CDR3 coding sequence is TGTGCCAGCAGCATGACTAGCGGGAGTACAGATACGCAGTATTTT. The full variable domain, rest sourced from reference TRBV13 and TRBJ2-3, is AAGVIQSPRHLIKEKRETATLKCYPIPRHDTVYWYQQGPGQDPQFLISFYEKMQSDKGSIPDRFSAQQFSDYHSELNMSSLELGDSALYFCASSMTSGSTDTQYFGPGTRLTVL.

This chain connects TRBV6-5 to TRBJ1-3; no reliable D call. Germline CDR1 and CDR2: MNHEY and SVGAGI. Trimming took off 7 bases at V and 0 bases at J, with 10 bases between the two ends. The CDR3 contains 14 residues. As DNA, the CDR3 is TGTGCCAGCAAACCCCTGCGCTCTGGAAACACCATATATTTT. Protein product: CASKPLRSGNTIYF.

The chain carries TRBV19 and TRBJ2-5; 8 bases fit TRBD2. Germline lookup yields CDR1 LNHDA and CDR2 SQIVND (reference sequence). The length of the CDR3 is 17 residues. Losses at the gene ends were 5 bases for V and 1 base for J; bases not matched to a gene: 12. The CDR3 DNA reads TGTGCCAGTAGTGGCCCTTATACGACTAGCGCCCAAGAGACCCAGTACTTC. Translating it yields CASSGPYTTSAQETQYF.

The chain uses TRBV2 and TRBJ2-3; 10 bases are a match to TRBD2. CDR1 SNHLY and CDR2 FYNNEI come from the germline V gene. Trimming at V came to 6 bases and at J to 1 base, leaving 4 bases not matched to a gene. This CDR3 comprises 15 residues. CDR3 region: CASRAGTSGTDTQYF. The CDR3 DNA reads as TGTGCCAGCAGGGCCGGGACTAGCGGCACAGATACGCAGTATTTT.

The chain has TRBV27 and TRBJ1-1, with TRBD1 matching 9 bases. The germline gives CDR1 MNHEY, CDR2 SMNVEV (reference sequence). This CDR3 has 18 amino acids. V lost 4 bases to trimming and J lost 0 bases; unmatched junction nucleotides: 12. The CDR3 is CASSSARPGTGMNTEAFF. CDR3 coding DNA: TGTGCCAGCAGTTCAGCCCGACCAGGGACAGGGATGAACACTGAAGCTTTCTTT.

The rearrangement links TRBV9 to TRBJ2-2, with a possible D match to TRBD2 (5 bases). Trimming removed 0 bases at V and 4 bases at J, with 10 bases between. The CDR3 has 15 amino acids. CDR1 and CDR2 from the germline V gene are SGDLS and YYNGEE. The CDR3 DNA reads TGTGCCAGCAGCGTAGGTGGGAGTGGCACCGGGGAGCTGTTTTTT. This sequence encodes CASSVGGSGTGELFF.

Here the CDR3 reads CASSQATGTNTIYF. DNA of the CDR3: TGCGCCAGCAGCCAGGCTACAGGGACAAACACCATATATTTT. The gene calls are TRBV4-1 and TRBJ1-3; D might be TRBD1 (6 bases). Germline values: CDR1 MGHRA, CDR2 YSYEKL. Deletions cut 3 bases from V and 6 bases from J, with 12 bases between. The CDR3 spans 14 residues.

The genes are TRBV14 and TRBJ1-1, with D hard to call. The ends were cut back, 4 bases at V and 1 base at J, with 13 bases in the middle. The CDR3 is 15 amino acids. The germline V gene has CDR1 SGHDN and CDR2 FVKESK. As DNA, the CDR3 is TGTGCCAGCAGCCCTACGCGAGCAGGGAACACTGAAGCTTTCTTT. Its protein product is CASSPTRAGNTEAFF.

This clone was seen a single time. The chain has TRBV5-1 and TRBJ2-5, with 7 nucleotides matching TRBD2. Germline CDR1 SGHRS, CDR2 YFSETQ. The J segment lost 4 bases and the V segment lost 8 bases, leaving 14 bases of the junction unmatched. CDR3 length: 15 amino acids. The CDR3 reads CASPPRGNSPETQYF. Here the CDR3 DNA reads TGCGCCAGTCCCCCGCGGGGGAATAGTCCAGAGACCCAGTACTTC.

The J gene is TRBJ1-1, the V gene TRBV6-1; D is possibly TRBD1 (6 bases). Germline CDR1 and CDR2: MNHNS and SASEGT. The CDR3 has 11 amino acids. Between the trimmed V and J ends, which lost 8 bases and 11 bases, there was a span of 15 bases. The CDR3 loop is CASGGGESAFF. The CDR3 nucleotides read TGTGCCAGCGGGGGGGGCGAATCGGCTTTCTTT.

This clone was counted once. V and J are TRBV2 and TRBJ1-5; TRBD1 is a possible D gene (6 bases). Germline CDR1 and CDR2: SNHLY and FYNNEI. The CDR3 totals 16 residues. V dropped 1 base and J dropped 3 bases, with 13 bases sitting between them. CDR3 nucleotides: TGTGCCAGCAGTGAAGTTAGGGGGTCCTACAATCAGCCCCAGCATTTT. Amino acid sequence: CASSEVRGSYNQPQHF. Looking up the rest from reference TRBV2 and TRBJ1-5 gives the full variable domain: EPEVTQTPSHQVTQMGQEVILRCVPISNHLYFYWYRQILGQKVEFLVSFYNNEISEKSEIFDDQFSVERPDGSNFTLKIRSTKLEDSAMYFCASSEVRGSYNQPQHFGDGTRLSIL.

The chain has TRBV28 and TRBJ2-7; 12 bases line up with TRBD2. Trimming at V came to 6 bases and at J to 6 bases, leaving 9 bases not matched to a gene. The length of the CDR3 is 15 residues. Germline loops: CDR1 MDHEN, CDR2 SYDVKM. This CDR3 is CASRLTPLAGGEQYF. The CDR3 DNA is TGTGCCAGCAGATTAACCCCACTAGCGGGAGGCGAGCAGTACTTC. Looking up the rest from reference TRBV28 and TRBJ2-7 gives the full variable domain: DVKVTQSSRYLVKRTGEKVFLECVQDMDHENMFWYRQDPGLGLRLIYFSYDVKMKEKGDIPEGYSVSREKKERFSLILESASTNQTSMYLCASRLTPLAGGEQYFGPGTRLTVT.